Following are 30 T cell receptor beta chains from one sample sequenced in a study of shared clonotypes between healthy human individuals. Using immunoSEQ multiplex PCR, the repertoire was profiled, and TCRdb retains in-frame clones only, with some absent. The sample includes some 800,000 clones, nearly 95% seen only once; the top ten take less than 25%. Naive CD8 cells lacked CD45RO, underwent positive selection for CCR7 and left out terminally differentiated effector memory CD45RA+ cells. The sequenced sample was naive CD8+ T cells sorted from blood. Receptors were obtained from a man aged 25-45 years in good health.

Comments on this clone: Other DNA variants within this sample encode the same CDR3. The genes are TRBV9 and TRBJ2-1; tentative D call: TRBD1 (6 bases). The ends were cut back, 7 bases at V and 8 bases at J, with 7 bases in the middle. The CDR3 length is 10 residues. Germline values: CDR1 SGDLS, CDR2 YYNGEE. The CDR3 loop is CASAGDEQFF. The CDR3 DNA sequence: TGTGCCAGCGCAGGGGATGAGCAGTTCTTC.

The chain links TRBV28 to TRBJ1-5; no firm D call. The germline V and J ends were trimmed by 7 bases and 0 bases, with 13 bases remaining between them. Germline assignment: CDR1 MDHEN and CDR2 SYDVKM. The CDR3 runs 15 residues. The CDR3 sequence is CASTSWGNSNQPQHF. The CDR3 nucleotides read TGTGCCAGCACCTCCTGGGGAAATAGCAATCAGCCCCAGCATTTT.

The DNA for the CDR3 is TGCGCCAGCAGCACACCGGGACTTGTATCCACCGGGGAGCTGTTTTTT. It yields the protein CASSTPGLVSTGELFF. This chain connects TRBV5-1 to TRBJ2-2, with a tentative D call TRBD2 (6 bases). CDR3 length: 16 amino acids. The germline V and J ends were trimmed by 4 bases and 4 bases, with 17 bases remaining between them. From germline, CDR1 is SGHRS and CDR2 YFSETQ.

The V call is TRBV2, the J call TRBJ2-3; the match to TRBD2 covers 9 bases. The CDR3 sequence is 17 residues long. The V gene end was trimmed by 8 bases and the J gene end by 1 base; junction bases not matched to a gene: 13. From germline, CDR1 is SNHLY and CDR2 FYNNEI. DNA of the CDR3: TGTGCCAGCCCTGGGGTAGCGGGAGAGGTTGGCACAGATACGCAGTATTTT. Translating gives CASPGVAGEVGTDTQYF.

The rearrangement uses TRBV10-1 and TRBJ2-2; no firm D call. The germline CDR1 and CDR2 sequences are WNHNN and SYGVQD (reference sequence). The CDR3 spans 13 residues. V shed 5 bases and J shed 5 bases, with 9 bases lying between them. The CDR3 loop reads CASSPWRTGELFF. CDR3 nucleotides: TGCGCCAGCAGTCCCTGGCGAACCGGGGAGCTGTTTTTT.

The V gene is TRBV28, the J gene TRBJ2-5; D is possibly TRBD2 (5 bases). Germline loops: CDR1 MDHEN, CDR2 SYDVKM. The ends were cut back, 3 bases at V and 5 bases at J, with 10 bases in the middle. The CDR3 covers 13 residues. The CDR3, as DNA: TGTGCCAGCAGTTTTGCGGGTAGGGAGACCCAGTACTTC. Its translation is CASSFAGRETQYF.

CDR3 loop: CASSSGLYNEQFF. The CDR3 bases are TGTGCCAGCAGCTCAGGCCTCTACAATGAGCAGTTCTTC. V gene TRBV7-6 combines with J gene TRBJ2-1, with D hard to call. This CDR3 has 13 amino acids. V was clipped by 4 bases and J by 3 bases, with 7 bases between them. In germline, CDR1 is SGHVS, CDR2 FNYEAQ. The variable domain in full, completed from reference TRBV7-6 and TRBJ2-1, reads GAGVSQSPRYKVTKRGQDVALRCDPISGHVSLYWYRQALGQGPEFLTYFNYEAQQDKSGLPNDRFSAERPEGSISTLTIQRTEQRDSAMYRCASSSGLYNEQFFGPGTRLTVL.

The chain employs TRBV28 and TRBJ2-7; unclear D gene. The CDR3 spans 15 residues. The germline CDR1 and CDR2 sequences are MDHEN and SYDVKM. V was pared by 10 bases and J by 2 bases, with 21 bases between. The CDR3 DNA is TGTGCCACCACGGAACAGATCTCGCTAACCTACGAGCAGTACTTC. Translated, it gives CATTEQISLTYEQYF.

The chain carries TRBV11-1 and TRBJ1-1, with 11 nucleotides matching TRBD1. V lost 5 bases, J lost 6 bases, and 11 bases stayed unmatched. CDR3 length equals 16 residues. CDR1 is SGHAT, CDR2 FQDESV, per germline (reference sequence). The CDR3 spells CASSLGTGGSLAEAFF. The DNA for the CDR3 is TGTGCCAGCAGCCTCGGGACAGGGGGGAGTCTCGCTGAAGCTTTCTTT.

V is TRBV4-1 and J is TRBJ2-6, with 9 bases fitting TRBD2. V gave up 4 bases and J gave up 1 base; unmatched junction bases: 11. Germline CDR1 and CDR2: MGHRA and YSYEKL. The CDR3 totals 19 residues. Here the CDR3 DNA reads TGCGCCAGCAGCCCAGAAGAGGCGGGAGGGGTATCTGGGGCCAACGTCCTGACTTTC. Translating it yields CASSPEEAGGVSGANVLTF.

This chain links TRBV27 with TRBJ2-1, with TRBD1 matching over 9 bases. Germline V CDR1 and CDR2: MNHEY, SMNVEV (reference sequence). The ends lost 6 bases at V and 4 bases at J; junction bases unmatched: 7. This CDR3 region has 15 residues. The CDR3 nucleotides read TGTGCCAGCAGCACCGGGACAGGGACATACAATGAGCAGTTCTTC. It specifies CASSTGTGTYNEQFF.

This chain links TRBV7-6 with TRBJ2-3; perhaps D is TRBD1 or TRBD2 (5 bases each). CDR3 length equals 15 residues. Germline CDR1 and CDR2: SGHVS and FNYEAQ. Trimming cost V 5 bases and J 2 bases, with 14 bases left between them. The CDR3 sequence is CASSPPGPDTDTQYF. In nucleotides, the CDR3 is TGTGCCAGCAGCCCCCCGGGACCAGACACAGATACGCAGTATTTT.

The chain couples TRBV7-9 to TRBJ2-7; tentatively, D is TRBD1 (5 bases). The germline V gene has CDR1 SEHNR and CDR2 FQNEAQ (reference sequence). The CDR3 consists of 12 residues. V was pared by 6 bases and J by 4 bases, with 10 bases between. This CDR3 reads CASRFTGYEQYF. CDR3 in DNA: TGTGCCAGCAGATTTACAGGTTACGAGCAGTACTTC.

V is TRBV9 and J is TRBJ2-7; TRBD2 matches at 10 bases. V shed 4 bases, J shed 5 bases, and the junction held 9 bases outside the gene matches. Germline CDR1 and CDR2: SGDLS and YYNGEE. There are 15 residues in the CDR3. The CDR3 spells CASSTASGSTHEQYF. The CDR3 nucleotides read TGTGCCAGCAGCACTGCTAGCGGGAGTACCCACGAGCAGTACTTC.

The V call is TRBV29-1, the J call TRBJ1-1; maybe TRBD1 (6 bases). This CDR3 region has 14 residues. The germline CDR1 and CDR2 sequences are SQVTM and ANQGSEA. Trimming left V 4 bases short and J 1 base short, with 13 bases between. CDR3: CSVAPGHPNTEAFF. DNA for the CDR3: TGCAGCGTTGCTCCGGGACATCCGAACACTGAAGCTTTCTTT.

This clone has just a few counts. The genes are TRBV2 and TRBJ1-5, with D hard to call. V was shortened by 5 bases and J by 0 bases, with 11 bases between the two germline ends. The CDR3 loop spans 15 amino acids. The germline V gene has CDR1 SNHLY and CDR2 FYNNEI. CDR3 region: CASSPPWHSNQPQHF. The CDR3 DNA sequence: TGTGCCAGCAGTCCTCCCTGGCATAGCAATCAGCCCCAGCATTTT.

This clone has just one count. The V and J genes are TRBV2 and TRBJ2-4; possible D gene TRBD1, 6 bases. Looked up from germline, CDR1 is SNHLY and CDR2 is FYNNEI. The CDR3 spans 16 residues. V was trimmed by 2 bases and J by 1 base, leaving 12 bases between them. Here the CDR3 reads CASSEIGGLAKNIQYF. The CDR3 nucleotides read TGTGCCAGCAGTGAAATAGGGGGTCTCGCCAAAAACATTCAGTACTTC.

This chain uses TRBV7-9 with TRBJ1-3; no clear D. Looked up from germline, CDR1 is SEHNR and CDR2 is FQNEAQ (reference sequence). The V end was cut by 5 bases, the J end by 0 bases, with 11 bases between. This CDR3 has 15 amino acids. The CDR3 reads CASSHVPVSGNTIYF. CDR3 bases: TGTGCCAGCAGCCACGTCCCGGTCTCTGGAAACACCATATATTTT.

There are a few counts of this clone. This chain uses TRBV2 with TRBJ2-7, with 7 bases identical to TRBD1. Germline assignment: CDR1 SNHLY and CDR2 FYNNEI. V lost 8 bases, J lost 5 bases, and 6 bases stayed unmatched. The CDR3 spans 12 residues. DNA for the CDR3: TGTGCCAGCGAACAACAGGGGAACGAGCAGTACTTC. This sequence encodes CASEQQGNEQYF.

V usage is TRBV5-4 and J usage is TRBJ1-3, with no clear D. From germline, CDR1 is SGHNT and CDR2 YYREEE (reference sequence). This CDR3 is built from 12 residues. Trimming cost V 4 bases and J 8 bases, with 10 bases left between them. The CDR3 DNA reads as TGTGCCAGCAGCCCTGGGAGAGACACCATATATTTT. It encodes CASSPGRDTIYF. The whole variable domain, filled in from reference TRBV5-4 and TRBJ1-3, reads ETGVTQSPTHLIKTRGQQVTLRCSSQSGHNTVSWYQQALGQGPQFIFQYYREEENGRGNFPPRFSGLQFPNYSSELNVNALELDDSALYLCASSPGRDTIYFGEGSWLTVV.

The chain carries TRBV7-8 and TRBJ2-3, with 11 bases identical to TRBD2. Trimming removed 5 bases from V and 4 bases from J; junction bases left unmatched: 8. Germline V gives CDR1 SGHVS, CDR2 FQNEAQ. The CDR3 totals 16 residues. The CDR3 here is CASSANSGRVADTQYF. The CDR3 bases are TGTGCCAGCAGCGCCAATAGCGGGAGGGTTGCAGATACGCAGTATTTT. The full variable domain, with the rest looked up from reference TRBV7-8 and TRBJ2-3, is GAGVSQSPRYKVAKRGQDVALRCDPISGHVSLFWYQQALGQGPEFLTYFQNEAQLDKSGLPSDRFFAERPEGSVSTLKIQRTQQEDSAVYLCASSANSGRVADTQYFGPGTRLTVL.

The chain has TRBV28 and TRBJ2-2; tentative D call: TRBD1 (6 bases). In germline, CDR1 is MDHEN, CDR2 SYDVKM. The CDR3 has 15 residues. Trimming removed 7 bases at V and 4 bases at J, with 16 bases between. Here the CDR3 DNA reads TGTGCCAGCACCTTACTCCGGGACACCACCGGGGAGCTGTTTTTT. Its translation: CASTLLRDTTGELFF.

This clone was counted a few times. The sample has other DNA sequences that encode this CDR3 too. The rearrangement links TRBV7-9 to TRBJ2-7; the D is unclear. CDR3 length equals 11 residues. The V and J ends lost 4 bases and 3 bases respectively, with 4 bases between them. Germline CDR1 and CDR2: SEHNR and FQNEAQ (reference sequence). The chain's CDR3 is CASSSVYEQYF. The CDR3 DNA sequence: TGTGCCAGCAGCTCCGTCTACGAGCAGTACTTC.

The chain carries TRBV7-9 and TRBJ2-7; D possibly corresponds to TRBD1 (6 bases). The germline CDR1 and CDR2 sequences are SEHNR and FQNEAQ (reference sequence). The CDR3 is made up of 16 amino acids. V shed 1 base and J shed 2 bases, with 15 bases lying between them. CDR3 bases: TGTGCCAGCAGCTTAGGGCTGGGACAACGGGCCTACGAGCAGTACTTC. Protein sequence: CASSLGLGQRAYEQYF.

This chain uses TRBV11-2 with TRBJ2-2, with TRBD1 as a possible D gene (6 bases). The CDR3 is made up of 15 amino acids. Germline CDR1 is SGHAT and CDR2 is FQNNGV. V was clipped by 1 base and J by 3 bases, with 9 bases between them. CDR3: CASSLAAGDTGELFF. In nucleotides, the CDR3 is TGTGCCAGCAGCTTAGCGGCAGGGGACACCGGGGAGCTGTTTTTT.

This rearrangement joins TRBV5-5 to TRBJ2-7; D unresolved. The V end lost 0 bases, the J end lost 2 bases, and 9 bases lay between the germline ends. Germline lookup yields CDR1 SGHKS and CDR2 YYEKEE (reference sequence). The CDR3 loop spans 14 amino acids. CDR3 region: CASSLEGSPYEQYF. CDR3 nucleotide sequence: TGTGCCAGCAGCTTGGAAGGATCCCCCTACGAGCAGTACTTC. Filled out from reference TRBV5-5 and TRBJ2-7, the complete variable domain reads DAGVTQSPTHLIKTRGQQVTLRCSPISGHKSVSWYQQVLGQGPQFIFQYYEKEERGRGNFPDRFSARQFPNYSSELNVNALLLGDSALYLCASSLEGSPYEQYFGPGTRLTVT.

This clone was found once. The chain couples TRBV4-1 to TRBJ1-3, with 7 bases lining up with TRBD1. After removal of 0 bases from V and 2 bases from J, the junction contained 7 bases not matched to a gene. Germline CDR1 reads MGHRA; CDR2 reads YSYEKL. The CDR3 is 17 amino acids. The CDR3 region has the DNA TGCGCCAGCAGCCAAGATAATAGGGGGCCTGCTGGAAACACCATATATTTT. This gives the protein CASSQDNRGPAGNTIYF.

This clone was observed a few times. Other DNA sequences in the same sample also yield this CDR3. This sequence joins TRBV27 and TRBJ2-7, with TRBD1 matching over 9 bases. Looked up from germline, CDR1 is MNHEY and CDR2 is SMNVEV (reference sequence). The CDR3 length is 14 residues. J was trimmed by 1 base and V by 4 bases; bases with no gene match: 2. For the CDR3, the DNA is TGTGCCAGCAGTTGGGGACAGGGATCCTACGAGCAGTACTTC. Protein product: CASSWGQGSYEQYF.

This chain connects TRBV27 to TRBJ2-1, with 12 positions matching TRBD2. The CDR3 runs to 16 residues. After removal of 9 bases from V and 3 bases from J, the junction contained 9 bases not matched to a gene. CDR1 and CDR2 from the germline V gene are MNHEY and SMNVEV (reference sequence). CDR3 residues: CASQGTSGYRYNEQFF. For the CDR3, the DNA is TGTGCCAGTCAGGGGACTAGCGGGTATCGCTACAATGAGCAGTTCTTC.

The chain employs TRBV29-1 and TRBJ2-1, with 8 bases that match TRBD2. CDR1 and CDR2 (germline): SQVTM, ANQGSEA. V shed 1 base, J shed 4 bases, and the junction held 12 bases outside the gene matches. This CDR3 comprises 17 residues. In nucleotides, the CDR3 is TGCAGCGTTGAAGTCCGGAGCGGGACTAGTAAGTACAATGAGCAGTTCTTC. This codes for CSVEVRSGTSKYNEQFF.